The next 15 T cell receptor beta chains were all read from a single sample in a study of PD-1 blockade in classical Hodgkin lymphoma. Relapses following autologous stem cell transplantation were seen in all patients, with brentuximab vedotin exposure varying. The data were produced by immunoSEQ multiplex PCR, yet TCRdb's version contains in-frame clones alone and is incomplete. The table has around 100,000 clones, about 89% seen once. Sample: peripheral blood mononuclear cells (PBMCs), taken before the second cycle of nivolumab. These receptor sequences come from a human donor with classical Hodgkin lymphoma.

The chain couples TRBV19 to TRBJ2-7; perhaps TRBD2 as D (6 bases). The germline gives CDR1 LNHDA, CDR2 SQIVND (reference sequence). The CDR3 has 17 residues. V was clipped by 5 bases and J by 0 bases, with 20 bases between them. The CDR3 protein is CASSPHLGTYLSYEQYF. DNA of the CDR3: TGTGCCAGTAGTCCTCACCTAGGGACTTACCTCTCCTACGAGCAGTACTTC.

The chain is built from TRBV6-1 and TRBJ1-2, with 7 bases matching TRBD1. Trimming cost V 6 bases and J 4 bases; bases outside gene matches: 8. Per the germline V gene, CDR1 is MNHNS and CDR2 is SASEGT. The CDR3 covers 14 residues. This CDR3 reads CASRPTGEAYGYTF. The CDR3 region has the DNA TGTGCCAGCAGGCCCACAGGGGAAGCCTATGGCTACACCTTC.

The chain has TRBV28 and TRBJ2-7; TRBD2 is a possible D gene (7 bases). CDR1 is MDHEN, CDR2 SYDVKM, per germline. The CDR3 totals 15 residues. Trimming took 7 bases from V and 3 from J, leaving 19 bases between them. The DNA of the CDR3 is TGTGCCAGCAATTCTATCCGGGGGGCGCACTACGAGCAGTACTTC. This sequence encodes CASNSIRGAHYEQYF.

This rearrangement joins TRBV30 to TRBJ2-5; 9 nucleotides match TRBD2. Trimming cost V 2 bases and J 0 bases; bases outside gene matches: 7. Germline CDR1 is GTSNPN and CDR2 is SVGIG (reference sequence). This CDR3 region has 16 residues. CDR3 bases: TGTGCCTGGAGTAATGGGGCGGGGGGGTACCAAGAGACCCAGTACTTC. Protein sequence: CAWSNGAGGYQETQYF.

The table lists this clone with a few counts. The rearrangement uses TRBV5-6 and TRBJ2-1; no reliable D call. Germline V lookup: CDR1 SGHDT, CDR2 YYEEEE. There are 18 residues in the CDR3. V was shortened by 4 bases and J by 11 bases, with 31 bases between the two germline ends. The CDR3 nucleotides are TGTGCCAGCAGCCCCCCCCCACGGGTCCCCTTTCCACCACATAAGCAGTTCTTC. This translates into CASSPPPRVPFPPHKQFF. The entire variable domain, with the rest obtained from reference TRBV5-6 and TRBJ2-1, is as follows: DAGVTQSPTHLIKTRGQQVTLRCSPKSGHDTVSWYQQALGQGPQFIFQYYEEEERQRGNFPDRFSGHQFPNYSSELNVNALLLGDSALYLCASSPPPRVPFPPHKQFFGPGTRLTVL.

V usage is TRBV7-3 and J usage is TRBJ2-5; D could derive from TRBD1 or TRBD2 (5 bases each). Germline CDR1 is SGHTA and CDR2 is FQGTGA. This CDR3 spans 13 amino acids. Deletions cut 2 bases from V and 5 bases from J, with 9 bases between. CDR3: CASSLGGRETQYF. The CDR3 nucleotides read TGTGCCAGCAGCTTAGGGGGTAGGGAGACCCAGTACTTC.

The chain links TRBV28 to TRBJ1-1, with 10 bases fitting TRBD1. From germline, CDR1 is MDHEN and CDR2 SYDVKM. This CDR3 spans 16 amino acids. With 3 bases clipped from V and 6 bases from J, the junction kept 10 bases outside the gene matches. The CDR3 sequence is CASSLADRGNLAEAFF. The CDR3 coding sequence is TGTGCCAGCAGTTTGGCGGACAGGGGGAACTTAGCTGAAGCTTTCTTT.

V is TRBV18 and J is TRBJ1-4, with a possible D match to TRBD1 (6 bases). Per the germline V gene, CDR1 is KGHSH and CDR2 is LQKENI. CDR3 length equals 15 residues. Trimming left V 6 bases short and J 5 bases short, with 16 bases between. CDR3 nucleotides: TGTGCCAGCTCCACACCCGGACAGTGGAATGAAAAACTGTTTTTT. This codes for CASSTPGQWNEKLFF.

V is TRBV13 and J is TRBJ1-1, with unresolved D. The CDR3 spans 14 residues. CDR1 and CDR2 from the germline V gene are PRHDT and FYEKMQ (reference sequence). The V and J ends lost 8 bases and 1 base respectively, with 14 bases between them. This chain's CDR3 is CASAYLPGNTEAFF. In DNA form, the CDR3 reads TGTGCCAGCGCATATCTACCAGGGAACACTGAAGCTTTCTTT.

This sequence joins TRBV4-1 and TRBJ2-2, with D perhaps matching TRBD1 or TRBD2 (6 bases each). Germline CDR1 is MGHRA and CDR2 is YSYEKL. This CDR3 has 14 residues. V was clipped by 5 bases and J by 4 bases, with 11 bases between them. CDR3 amino acids: CASSYGGPTGELFF. CDR3 DNA: TGCGCCAGCAGCTATGGGGGGCCCACCGGGGAGCTGTTTTTT.

Worth noting for this clone: Other DNA variants within this sample encode the same CDR3. The chain joins TRBV9 to TRBJ2-5; TRBD2 is a possible D gene (6 bases). Trimming stripped 0 bases from V and 5 bases from J, with 11 bases between. The V gene's germline CDR1 is SGDLS and CDR2 YYNGEE. There are 14 residues in the CDR3. In DNA form, the CDR3 reads TGTGCCAGCAGCGTAGGTGGCGGGACGGAGACCCAGTACTTC. Residues: CASSVGGGTETQYF.

This sequence joins TRBV4-3 and TRBJ1-4; D not resolved. Germline values: CDR1 LGHNA, CDR2 YSLEER. V was pared by 0 bases and J by 3 bases, with 11 bases between. This CDR3 contains 16 residues. The CDR3 nucleotides read TGCGCCAGCAGCCAAGAAAGAAGGGTGCCTAATGAAAAACTGTTTTTT. Its protein product is CASSQERRVPNEKLFF.

The chain uses TRBV7-3 and TRBJ2-3, with 8 bases matching TRBD1. This CDR3 comprises 16 residues. V lost 4 bases, J lost 2 bases, and 8 bases stayed unmatched. CDR1 and CDR2 from the germline V gene are SGHTA and FQGTGA. CDR3 coding DNA: TGTGCCAGCAGCTCGAACGCCCAGGGGGCCACAGATACGCAGTATTTT. This codes for CASSSNAQGATDTQYF.

The CDR3 region has the DNA TGTGCCAGCAGCCGACAGGGTACCTACGAGCAGTACTTC. It encodes CASSRQGTYEQYF. The chain employs TRBV11-3 and TRBJ2-7, with 7 bases lining up with TRBD1. The CDR3 totals 13 residues. CDR1 and CDR2 from the germline V gene are SGHNT and YENEEA. The trim removed 5 bases at V and 2 bases at J, leaving 3 bases unmatched.

V is TRBV5-4 and J is TRBJ2-2; TRBD2 matches 13 bases. The CDR3 loop spans 17 amino acids. Trimming at V came to 0 bases and at J to 4 bases, leaving 3 bases not matched to a gene. Germline V gene lookup returns CDR1 SGHNT and CDR2 YYREEE (reference sequence). The CDR3 nucleotides are TGTGCCAGCAGCTTGGGGACTAGCGGGGGTCCCACCGGGGAGCTGTTTTTT. It codes for CASSLGTSGGPTGELFF.